This T cell receptor (beta chain) is from a study of metastatic and nonmetastatic thyroid tumors. About the study: Repertoires were compared across blood and tumor or nodule tissue from malignant and benign thyroid patients. The study's findings and limits: Reportedly, malignant thyroid tumors had significantly higher TCR beta diversity than benign nodules, in blood and tumor.

This clone was seen only a few times. Its antigen is not known. The J segment lost 0 bases and the V segment lost 4 bases, leaving 11 bases of the junction unmatched. Per germline, CDR1 MDHEN and CDR2 SYDVKM. The CDR3 runs to 17 residues. All patients reached thyroid surgery having received no treatment beforehand. Original processing methods: What underpinned the distant-metastasis classifier for papillary thyroid cancer was the set of CDR3 differences across clinicopathological groups. From the PCR reads, TCRdb re-called clones with MiXCR. For this entry, the V and J calls and clone size follow TCRdb and not the study's own pipeline. The table shows roughly 30,000 clones, with about 3.9% occurring only once.

This receptor was taken from a male donor with papillary thyroid cancer or a benign thyroid nodule (not recorded which). Some clones in this sample may be carry-over from other donors' samples. Sequenced material: blood. The V gene is TRBV28, the J gene TRBJ2-7, with 8 bases fitting TRBD2. The CDR3 loop is CASSSVAGGTNSYEQYF. CDR3 DNA: TGTGCCAGCAGTTCCGTCGCGGGAGGTACAAACTCCTACGAGCAGTACTTC.